Reported below is one T cell receptor beta chain. A read error is possible here, since a much larger clone lies one base away. These data belong to a study of T-cell reconstitution after alpha-beta-depleted transplantation in children. This CDR3 is 13 amino acids long. V gave up 4 bases and J gave up 1 base; unmatched junction bases: 0. Germline loops: CDR1 ENHRY, CDR2 SYGVKD. Preparing the TCRbeta library involved the use of unique molecular identifiers. TCRdb recomputed calls from the PCR reads with MiXCR, one row per CDR3 protein. The repertoire consists of 250,000 to 300,000 distinct CDR3 sequences, with 9.9% occurring once and the leading ten covering around a tenth.

Sequenced here: PBMCs from the stem cell graft donor, sampled from the stem cell graft. The TCR comes from a human donor who donated a stem cell graft to a child with SCID. This chain connects TRBV10-3 to TRBJ2-5; the match to TRBD1 covers 7 bases. CDR3 amino acids: CAISGDSQETQYF. In DNA form, the CDR3 reads TGTGCCATCAGTGGGGACAGCCAAGAGACCCAGTACTTC.